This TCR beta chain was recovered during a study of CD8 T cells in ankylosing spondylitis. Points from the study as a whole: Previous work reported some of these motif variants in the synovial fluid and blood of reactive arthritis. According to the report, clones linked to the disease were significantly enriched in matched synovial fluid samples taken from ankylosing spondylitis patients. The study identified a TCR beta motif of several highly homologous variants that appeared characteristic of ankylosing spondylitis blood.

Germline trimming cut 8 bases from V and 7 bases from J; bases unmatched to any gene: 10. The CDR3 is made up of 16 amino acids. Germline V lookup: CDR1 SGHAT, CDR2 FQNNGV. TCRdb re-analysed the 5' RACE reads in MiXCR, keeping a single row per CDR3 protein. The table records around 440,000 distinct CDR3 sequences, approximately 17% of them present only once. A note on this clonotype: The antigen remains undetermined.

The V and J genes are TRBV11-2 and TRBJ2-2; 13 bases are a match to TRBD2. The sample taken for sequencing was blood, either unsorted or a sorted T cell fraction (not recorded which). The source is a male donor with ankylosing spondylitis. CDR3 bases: TGTGCCAGCCGCGGACTAGCGGGGGCGCCAGGCGGGGAGCTGTTTTTT. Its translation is CASRGLAGAPGGELFF.